Presented here are 11 T cell receptor beta chains from one specimen sequenced in a study of blood T cell repertoires in COVID-19. TCRdb keeps only in-frame clones here, not all; method: immunoSEQ multiplex PCR. In the table there are 250,000 to 300,000 clones, approximately 91% of which are singletons. The material sequenced was PBMCs or T cells enriched from blood (not recorded which). All receptors derive from a woman between 35 and 50 years old with acute COVID-19.

CDR3 nucleotides: TGTGCCAGCAGCGAGAGAGGGACAGGGGGCAATGAGCAGTTCTTC. It is translated as CASSERGTGGNEQFF. The chain combines TRBV9 with TRBJ2-1, with 11 bases fitting TRBD1. Looked up from germline, CDR1 is SGDLS and CDR2 is YYNGEE. The CDR3 consists of 15 residues. V was clipped by 3 bases and J by 6 bases; unmatched bases: 5.

This chain links TRBV12-3 or TRBV12-4 with TRBJ1-6, with a weak D call TRBD1 (5 bases). There are 12 residues in the CDR3. Trimming shortened V by 6 bases and J by 10 bases, and 10 bases separated the two germline ends. The CDR3 sequence: CASSNPGSPLHF. The CDR3 nucleotides read TGTGCCAGCAGCAACCCAGGGTCACCCCTCCACTTT.

The chain recombines TRBV10-2 with TRBJ2-7, with TRBD2 identical over 7 bases. The germline V gene has CDR1 WSHSY and CDR2 SAAADI. V shed 3 bases and J 0 bases; nucleotides not matched to a gene: 8. This CDR3 spans 16 amino acids. CDR3 protein: CASSENGGIRSYEQYF. The DNA for the CDR3 is TGCGCCAGCAGTGAAAACGGGGGGATACGCTCCTACGAGCAGTACTTC.

CDR3 loop: CASSFGTGVPTGELFF. The CDR3 bases are TGTGCCAGCAGCTTCGGGACAGGGGTACCCACCGGGGAGCTGTTTTTT. The chain is built from TRBV7-2 and TRBJ2-2, with 10 bases identical to TRBD1. With 3 bases clipped from V and 4 bases from J, the junction kept 5 bases outside the gene matches. The CDR3 spans 16 residues. Looked up from germline, CDR1 is SGHTA and CDR2 is FQGNSA.

This chain uses TRBV7-2 with TRBJ2-1, with 11 bases that match TRBD2. CDR3 length: 15 residues. Germline values: CDR1 SGHTA, CDR2 FQGNSA. The V segment lost 5 bases and the J segment 7 bases; nucleotides outside the gene matches: 7. CDR3 nucleotide sequence: TGTGCCAGCAGCGCTCGACTAGCGGGAACGAATGAGCAGTTCTTC. Encoded protein: CASSARLAGTNEQFF.

The chain joins TRBV9 to TRBJ1-4; D uncertain. Trimming shortened V by 1 base and J by 2 bases, and 9 bases separated the two germline ends. The CDR3 has 15 amino acids. Germline V CDR1 and CDR2: SGDLS, YYNGEE. The CDR3 bases are TGTGCCAGCAGCGTAACTTCAGGTACTAATGAAAAACTGTTTTTT. Encoded protein: CASSVTSGTNEKLFF.

The chain is built from TRBV9 and TRBJ2-1; 10 bases line up with TRBD2. This CDR3 is 16 amino acids long. Trimming cost V 0 bases and J 8 bases; bases outside gene matches: 8. Germline V lookup: CDR1 SGDLS, CDR2 YYNGEE. CDR3 nucleotides: TGTGCCAGCAGCGTAGATCGGAGCGGGGGGGCCTATGAGCAGTTCTTC. This gives the protein CASSVDRSGGAYEQFF.

V and J are TRBV28 and TRBJ1-2; possibly TRBD1 for D (6 bases). Trimming left V 5 bases short and J 8 bases short, with 24 bases between. The CDR3 covers 16 residues. Per germline, CDR1 MDHEN and CDR2 SYDVKM. CDR3 region: CASSPGTRSSLLGYTF. The CDR3 region has the DNA TGTGCCAGCAGTCCCGGGACACGGTCTTCTCTACTAGGCTACACCTTC.

This clone was observed a handful of times. The V gene is TRBV11-1, the J gene TRBJ2-5; 9 bases match TRBD1. The CDR3 runs to 17 residues. After removal of 0 bases from V and 1 base from J, the junction contained 6 bases not matched to a gene. From germline, CDR1 is SGHAT and CDR2 FQDESV (reference sequence). CDR3 loop: CASSLALTGGPQETQYF. The CDR3 DNA reads TGTGCCAGCAGCTTAGCCCTTACAGGGGGCCCCCAAGAGACCCAGTACTTC.

This sequence joins TRBV25-1 and TRBJ1-4, with D perhaps TRBD1 (6 bases). The V end was cut by 5 bases, the J end by 6 bases, with 19 bases between. The CDR3 is 16 residues long. The germline gives CDR1 MGHDK, CDR2 SYGVNS. CDR3 protein: CASSSWTGTPDEKLFF. Here the CDR3 DNA reads TGTGCCAGCAGTAGCTGGACCGGGACACCTGATGAAAAACTGTTTTTT.

The chain joins TRBV28 to TRBJ2-1; possible D gene TRBD2, 6 bases. Deletions cut 5 bases from V and 4 bases from J, with 15 bases between. The CDR3 contains 15 residues. Germline CDR1 MDHEN, CDR2 SYDVKM. CDR3 sequence (DNA): TGTGCCAGCAGTAACCGGGACTGGGAGTACAATGAGCAGTTCTTC. It codes for CASSNRDWEYNEQFF.